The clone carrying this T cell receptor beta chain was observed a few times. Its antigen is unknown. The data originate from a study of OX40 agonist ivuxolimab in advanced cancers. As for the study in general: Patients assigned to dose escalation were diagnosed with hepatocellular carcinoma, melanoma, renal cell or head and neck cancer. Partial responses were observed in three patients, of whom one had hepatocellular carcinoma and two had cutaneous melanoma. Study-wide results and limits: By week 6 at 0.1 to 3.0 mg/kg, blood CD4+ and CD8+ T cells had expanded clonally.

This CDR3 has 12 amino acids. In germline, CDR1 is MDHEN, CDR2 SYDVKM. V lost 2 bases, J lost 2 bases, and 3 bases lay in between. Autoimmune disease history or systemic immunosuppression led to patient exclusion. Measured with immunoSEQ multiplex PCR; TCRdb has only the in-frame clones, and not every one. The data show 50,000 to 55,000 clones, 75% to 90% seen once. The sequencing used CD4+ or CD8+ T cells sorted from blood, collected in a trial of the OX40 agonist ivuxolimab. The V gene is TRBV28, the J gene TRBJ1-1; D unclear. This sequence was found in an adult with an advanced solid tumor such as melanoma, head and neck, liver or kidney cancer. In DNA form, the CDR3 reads TGTGCCAGCAGTTTAACTAACACTGAAGCTTTCTTT. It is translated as CASSLTNTEAFF.